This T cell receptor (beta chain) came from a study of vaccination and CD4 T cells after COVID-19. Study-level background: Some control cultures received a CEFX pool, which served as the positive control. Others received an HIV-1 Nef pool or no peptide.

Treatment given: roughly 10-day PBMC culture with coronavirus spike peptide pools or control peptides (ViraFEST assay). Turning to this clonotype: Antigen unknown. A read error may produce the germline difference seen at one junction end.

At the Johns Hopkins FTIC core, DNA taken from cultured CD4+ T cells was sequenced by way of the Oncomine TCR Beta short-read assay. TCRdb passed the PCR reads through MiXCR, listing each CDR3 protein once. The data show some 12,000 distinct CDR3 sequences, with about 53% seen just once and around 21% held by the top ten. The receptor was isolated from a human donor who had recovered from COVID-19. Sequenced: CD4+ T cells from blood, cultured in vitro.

CDR3 sequence: CASSADRGLTGTQYF. The CDR3 DNA is TGTGCCAGCAGCGCGGACAGGGGGTTAACAGGTACGCAGTATTTT. V usage is TRBV5-6 and J usage is TRBJ2-3; 10 bases map to TRBD1. Germline lookup yields CDR1 SGHDT and CDR2 YYEEEE. The CDR3 contains 15 residues.